This entry features one T cell receptor beta chain sequence. The antigen remains unidentified. The junction had 26 bases not matched to a gene; V was cut back by 6 bases and J by 1 base. Per germline, CDR1 ENHRY and CDR2 SYGVKD. This CDR3 spans 21 amino acids. This entry is derived from a study of radiotherapy plus CTLA-4 blockade in lung cancer. Generated by immunoSEQ multiplex PCR, the TCRdb table keeps only in-frame clones and is missing some. The data show around 86,000 clones, with around 86% seen just once and more than 0.65% held by the top ten. Findings of the study overall: Radiotherapy was combined with ipilimumab, and tumor-derived TCR clones then expanded in blood.

The V gene is TRBV10-3, the J gene TRBJ2-7; 8 nucleotides line up with TRBD1. This clonotype originated in a human donor with non-small cell lung cancer who had stable disease on radiotherapy plus ipilimumab. Here the sequenced sample was peripheral blood, taken from a patient treated with radiotherapy plus ipilimumab. This CDR3 is CAIRVLIRDRNPGDPSYEQYF. The CDR3 DNA sequence: TGTGCCATCAGAGTTTTAATTCGGGACAGGAACCCAGGGGACCCGTCCTACGAGCAGTACTTC.